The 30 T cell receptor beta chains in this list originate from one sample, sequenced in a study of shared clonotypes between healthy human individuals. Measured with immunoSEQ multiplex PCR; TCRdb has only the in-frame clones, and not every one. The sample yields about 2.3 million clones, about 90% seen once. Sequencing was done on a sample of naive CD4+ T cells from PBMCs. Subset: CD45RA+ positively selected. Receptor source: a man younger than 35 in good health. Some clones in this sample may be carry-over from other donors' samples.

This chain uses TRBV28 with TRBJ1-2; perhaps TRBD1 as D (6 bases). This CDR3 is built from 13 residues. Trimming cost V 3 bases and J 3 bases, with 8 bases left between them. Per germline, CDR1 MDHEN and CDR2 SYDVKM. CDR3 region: CASSLDSYYGYTF. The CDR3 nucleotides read TGTGCCAGCAGTTTGGACAGCTACTATGGCTACACCTTC.

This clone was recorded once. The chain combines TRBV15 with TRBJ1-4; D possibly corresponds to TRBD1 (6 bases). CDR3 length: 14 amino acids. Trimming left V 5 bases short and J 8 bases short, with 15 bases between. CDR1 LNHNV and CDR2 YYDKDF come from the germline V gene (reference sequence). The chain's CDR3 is CATSRTRGREKLFF. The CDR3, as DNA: TGTGCCACCAGCCGCACCAGGGGACGGGAAAAACTGTTTTTT. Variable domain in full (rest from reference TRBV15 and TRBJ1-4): DAMVIQNPRYQVTQFGKPVTLSCSQTLNHNVMYWYQQKSSQAPKLLFHYYDKDFNNEADTPDNFQSRRPNTSFCFLDIRSPGLGDTAMYLCATSRTRGREKLFFGSGTQLSVL.

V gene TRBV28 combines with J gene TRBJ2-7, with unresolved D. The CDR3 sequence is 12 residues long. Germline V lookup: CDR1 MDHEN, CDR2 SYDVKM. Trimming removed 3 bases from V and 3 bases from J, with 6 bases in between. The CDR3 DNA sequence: TGTGCCAGCAGTTTGAATGTCTACGAGCAGTACTTC. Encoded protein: CASSLNVYEQYF.

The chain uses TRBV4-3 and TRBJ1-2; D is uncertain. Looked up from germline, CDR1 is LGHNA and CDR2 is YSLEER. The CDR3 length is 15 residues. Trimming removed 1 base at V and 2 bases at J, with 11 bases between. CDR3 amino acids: CASSQGGNTNYGYTF. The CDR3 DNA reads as TGCGCCAGCAGCCAAGGAGGTAACACGAACTATGGCTACACCTTC.

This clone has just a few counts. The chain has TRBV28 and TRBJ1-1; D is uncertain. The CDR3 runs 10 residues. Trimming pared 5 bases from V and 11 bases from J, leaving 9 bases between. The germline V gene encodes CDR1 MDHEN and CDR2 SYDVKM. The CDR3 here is CASSGLRAFF. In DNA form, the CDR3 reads TGTGCCAGCAGTGGATTGAGGGCTTTCTTT. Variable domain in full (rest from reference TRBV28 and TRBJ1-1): DVKVTQSSRYLVKRTGEKVFLECVQDMDHENMFWYRQDPGLGLRLIYFSYDVKMKEKGDIPEGYSVSREKKERFSLILESASTNQTSMYLCASSGLRAFFGQGTRLTVV.

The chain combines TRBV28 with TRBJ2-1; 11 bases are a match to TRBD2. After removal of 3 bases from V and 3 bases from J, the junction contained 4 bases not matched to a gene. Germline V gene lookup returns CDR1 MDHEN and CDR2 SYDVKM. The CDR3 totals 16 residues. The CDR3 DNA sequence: TGTGCCAGCAGTTTTGGGGGGACTAGCGGCTACAATGAGCAGTTCTTC. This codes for CASSFGGTSGYNEQFF. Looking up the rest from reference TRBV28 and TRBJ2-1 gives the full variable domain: DVKVTQSSRYLVKRTGEKVFLECVQDMDHENMFWYRQDPGLGLRLIYFSYDVKMKEKGDIPEGYSVSREKKERFSLILESASTNQTSMYLCASSFGGTSGYNEQFFGPGTRLTVL.

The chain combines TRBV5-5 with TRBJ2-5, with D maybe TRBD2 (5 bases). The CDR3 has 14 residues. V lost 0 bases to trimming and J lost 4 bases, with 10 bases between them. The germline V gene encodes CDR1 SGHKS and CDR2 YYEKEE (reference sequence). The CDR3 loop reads CASSLGLAGETQYF. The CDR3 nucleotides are TGTGCCAGCAGCTTGGGTCTAGCAGGAGAGACCCAGTACTTC.

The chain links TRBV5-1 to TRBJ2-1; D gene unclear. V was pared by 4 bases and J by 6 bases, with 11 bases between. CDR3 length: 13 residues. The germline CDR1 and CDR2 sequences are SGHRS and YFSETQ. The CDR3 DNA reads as TGCGCCAGCAGCCTTGGGCAGGTCAATGAGCAGTTCTTC. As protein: CASSLGQVNEQFF. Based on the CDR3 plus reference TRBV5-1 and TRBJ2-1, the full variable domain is KAGVTQTPRYLIKTRGQQVTLSCSPISGHRSVSWYQQTPGQGLQFLFEYFSETQRNKGNFPGRFSGRQFSNSRSEMNVSTLELGDSALYLCASSLGQVNEQFFGPGTRLTVL.

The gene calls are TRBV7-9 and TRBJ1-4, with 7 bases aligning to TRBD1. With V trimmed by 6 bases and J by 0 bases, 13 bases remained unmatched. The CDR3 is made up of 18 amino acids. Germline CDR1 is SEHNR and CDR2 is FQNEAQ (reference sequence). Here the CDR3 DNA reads TGTGCCAGCAGACAAGGTGGTGGGACAGCAACAACTAATGAAAAACTGTTTTTT. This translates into CASRQGGGTATTNEKLFF. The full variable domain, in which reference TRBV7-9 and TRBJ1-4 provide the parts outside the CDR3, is DTGVSQNPRHKITKRGQNVTFRCDPISEHNRLYWYRQTLGQGPEFLTYFQNEAQLEKSRLLSDRFSAERPKGSFSTLEIQRTEQGDSAMYLCASRQGGGTATTNEKLFFGSGTQLSVL.

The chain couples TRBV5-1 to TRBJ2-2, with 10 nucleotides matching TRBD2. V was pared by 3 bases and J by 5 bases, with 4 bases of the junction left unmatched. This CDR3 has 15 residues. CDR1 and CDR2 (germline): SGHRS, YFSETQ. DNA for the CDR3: TGCGCCAGCAGCTCTAGCGGGAGCCGGACCGGGGAGCTGTTTTTT. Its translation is CASSSSGSRTGELFF. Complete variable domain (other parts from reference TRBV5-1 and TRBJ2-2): KAGVTQTPRYLIKTRGQQVTLSCSPISGHRSVSWYQQTPGQGLQFLFEYFSETQRNKGNFPGRFSGRQFSNSRSEMNVSTLELGDSALYLCASSSSGSRTGELFFGEGSRLTVL.

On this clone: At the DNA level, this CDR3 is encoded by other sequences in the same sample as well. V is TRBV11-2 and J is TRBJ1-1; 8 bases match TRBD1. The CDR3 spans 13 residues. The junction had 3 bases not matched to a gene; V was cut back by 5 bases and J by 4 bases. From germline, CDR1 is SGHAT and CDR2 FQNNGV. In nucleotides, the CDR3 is TGTGCCAGCAGCAACACAGGGGGCACTGAAGCTTTCTTT. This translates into CASSNTGGTEAFF.

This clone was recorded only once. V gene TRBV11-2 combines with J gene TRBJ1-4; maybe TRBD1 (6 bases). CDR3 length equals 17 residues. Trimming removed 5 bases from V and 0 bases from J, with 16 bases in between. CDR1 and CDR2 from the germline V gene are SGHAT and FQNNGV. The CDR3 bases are TGTGCCAGCAGCACCTTAAGGGGGGGCGCAACTAATGAAAAACTGTTTTTT. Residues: CASSTLRGGATNEKLFF.

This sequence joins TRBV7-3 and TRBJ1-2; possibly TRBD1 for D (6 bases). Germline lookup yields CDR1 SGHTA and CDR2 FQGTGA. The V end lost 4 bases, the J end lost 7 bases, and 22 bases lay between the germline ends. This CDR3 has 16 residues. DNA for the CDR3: TGTGCCAGCAGCTCCTCCCTTCAAAGACAGGCGGGTGGCTACACCTTC. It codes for CASSSSLQRQAGGYTF. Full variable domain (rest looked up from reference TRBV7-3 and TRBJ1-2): GAGVSQTPSNKVTEKGKYVELRCDPISGHTALYWYRQSLGQGPEFLIYFQGTGAADDSGLPNDRFFAVRPEGSVSTLKIQRTERGDSAVYLCASSSSLQRQAGGYTFGSGTRLTVV.

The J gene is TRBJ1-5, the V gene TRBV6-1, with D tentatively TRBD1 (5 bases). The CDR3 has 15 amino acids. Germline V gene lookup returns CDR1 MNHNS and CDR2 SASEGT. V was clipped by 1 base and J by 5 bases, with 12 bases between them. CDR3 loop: CASSEGGAVYQPQHF. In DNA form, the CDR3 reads TGTGCCAGCAGTGAAGGCGGGGCAGTCTATCAGCCCCAGCATTTT.

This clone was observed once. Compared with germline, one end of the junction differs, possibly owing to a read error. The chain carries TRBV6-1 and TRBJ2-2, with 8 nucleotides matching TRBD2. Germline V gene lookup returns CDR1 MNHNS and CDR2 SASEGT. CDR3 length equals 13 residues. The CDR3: CASSPAGAGELFF. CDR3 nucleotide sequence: TGTGCCAGCAGCCCAGCGGGAGCCGGTGAGCTGTTTTTT.

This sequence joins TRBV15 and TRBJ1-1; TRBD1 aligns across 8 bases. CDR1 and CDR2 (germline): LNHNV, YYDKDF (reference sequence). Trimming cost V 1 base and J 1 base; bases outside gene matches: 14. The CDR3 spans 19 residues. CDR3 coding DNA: TGTGCCACCAGCAGAGGGAGGACAGGGTCTATCGTTCGGAACACTGAAGCTTTCTTT. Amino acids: CATSRGRTGSIVRNTEAFF.

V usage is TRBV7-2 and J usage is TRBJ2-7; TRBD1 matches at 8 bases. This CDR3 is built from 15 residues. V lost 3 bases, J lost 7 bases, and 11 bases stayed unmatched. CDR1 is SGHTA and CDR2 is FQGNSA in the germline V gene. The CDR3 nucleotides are TGTGCCAGCAGCTTTATGAGTCAGGGGGCAGGGGAGCAGTACTTC. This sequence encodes CASSFMSQGAGEQYF.

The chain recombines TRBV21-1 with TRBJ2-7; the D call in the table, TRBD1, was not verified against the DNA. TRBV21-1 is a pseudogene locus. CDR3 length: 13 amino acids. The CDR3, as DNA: TGTGCCACCAGACAGGGGGGGATCTACGAGCAGTACTTC. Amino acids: CATRQGGIYEQYF.

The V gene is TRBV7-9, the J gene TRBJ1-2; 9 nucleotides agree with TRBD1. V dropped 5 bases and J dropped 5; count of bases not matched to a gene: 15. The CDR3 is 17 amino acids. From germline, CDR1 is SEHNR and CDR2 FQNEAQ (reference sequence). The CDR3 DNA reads TGTGCCAGCAGCCGGGGACAGGGAGGATCCCTCTCTTATGGCTACACCTTC. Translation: CASSRGQGGSLSYGYTF.

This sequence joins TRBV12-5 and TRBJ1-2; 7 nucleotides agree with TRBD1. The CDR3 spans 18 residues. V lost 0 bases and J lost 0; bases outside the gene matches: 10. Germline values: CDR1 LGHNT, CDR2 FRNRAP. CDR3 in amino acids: CASGLVLGRGSTNYGYTF. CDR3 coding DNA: TGTGCTAGTGGTTTGGTATTGGGCAGGGGGTCCACTAACTATGGCTACACCTTC.

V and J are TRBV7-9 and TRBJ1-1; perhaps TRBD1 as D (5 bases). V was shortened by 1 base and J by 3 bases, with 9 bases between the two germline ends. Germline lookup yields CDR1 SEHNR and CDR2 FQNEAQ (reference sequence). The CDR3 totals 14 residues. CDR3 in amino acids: CASSLEGRYTEAFF. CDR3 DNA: TGTGCCAGCAGCTTAGAGGGGAGATACACTGAAGCTTTCTTT.

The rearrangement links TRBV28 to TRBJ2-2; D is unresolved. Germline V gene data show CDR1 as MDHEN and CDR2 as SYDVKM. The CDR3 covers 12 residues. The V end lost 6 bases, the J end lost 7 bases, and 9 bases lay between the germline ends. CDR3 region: CASRLDIGELFF. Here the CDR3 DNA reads TGTGCCAGCAGGCTAGATATCGGGGAGCTGTTTTTT.

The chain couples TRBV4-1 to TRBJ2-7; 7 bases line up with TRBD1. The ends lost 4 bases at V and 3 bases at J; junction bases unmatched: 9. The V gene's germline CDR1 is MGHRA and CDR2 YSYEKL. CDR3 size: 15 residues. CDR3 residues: CASSLRQGSGYEQYF. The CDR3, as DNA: TGCGCCAGCAGCCTGAGACAGGGATCGGGCTACGAGCAGTACTTC.

CDR3 in DNA: TGTGCCAGCAGTTTTGGTCACTTCGCAGGGGGGGGTCAGCCCCAGCATTTT. Residues: CASSFGHFAGGGQPQHF. The V and J genes are TRBV28 and TRBJ1-5; 7 nucleotides align to TRBD1. The CDR3 is 17 residues long. Germline V gene sequence: CDR1 MDHEN, CDR2 SYDVKM. V shed 3 bases and J 6 bases; nucleotides not matched to a gene: 14. Based on the CDR3 plus reference TRBV28 and TRBJ1-5, the full variable domain is DVKVTQSSRYLVKRTGEKVFLECVQDMDHENMFWYRQDPGLGLRLIYFSYDVKMKEKGDIPEGYSVSREKKERFSLILESASTNQTSMYLCASSFGHFAGGGQPQHFGDGTRLSIL.

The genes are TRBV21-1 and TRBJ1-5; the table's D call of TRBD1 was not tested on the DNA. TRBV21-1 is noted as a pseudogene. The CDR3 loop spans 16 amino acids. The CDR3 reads CASSPPPRGVHQPQHF. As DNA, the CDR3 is TGTGCCAGCAGCCCACCCCCCAGGGGTGTTCATCAGCCCCAGCATTTT.

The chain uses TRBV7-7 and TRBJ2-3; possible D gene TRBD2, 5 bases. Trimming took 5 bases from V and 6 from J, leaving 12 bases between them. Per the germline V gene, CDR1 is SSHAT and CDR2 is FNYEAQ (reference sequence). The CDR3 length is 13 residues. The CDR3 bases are TGTGCCAGCAGCCCGTCAGCGGCGGATACGCAGTATTTT. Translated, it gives CASSPSAADTQYF.

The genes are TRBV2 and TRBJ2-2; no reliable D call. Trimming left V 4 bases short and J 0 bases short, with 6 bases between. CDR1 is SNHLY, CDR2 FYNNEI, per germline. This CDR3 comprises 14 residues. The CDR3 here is CASSGQPNTGELFF. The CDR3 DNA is TGTGCCAGCAGTGGGCAGCCGAACACCGGGGAGCTGTTTTTT.

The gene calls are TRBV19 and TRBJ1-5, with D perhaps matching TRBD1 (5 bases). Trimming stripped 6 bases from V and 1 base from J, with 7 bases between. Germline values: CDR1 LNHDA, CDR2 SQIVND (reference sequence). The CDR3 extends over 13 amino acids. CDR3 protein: CASSWDSNQPQHF. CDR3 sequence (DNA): TGTGCCAGTAGCTGGGACAGCAATCAGCCCCAGCATTTT.

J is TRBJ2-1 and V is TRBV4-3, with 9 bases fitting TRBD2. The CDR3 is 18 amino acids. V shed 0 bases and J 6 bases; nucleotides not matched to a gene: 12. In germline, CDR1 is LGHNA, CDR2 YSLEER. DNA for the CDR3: TGCGCCAGCAGCCAAGATTTTACGGGGGGGACTAGCCTCAATGAGCAGTTCTTC. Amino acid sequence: CASSQDFTGGTSLNEQFF.

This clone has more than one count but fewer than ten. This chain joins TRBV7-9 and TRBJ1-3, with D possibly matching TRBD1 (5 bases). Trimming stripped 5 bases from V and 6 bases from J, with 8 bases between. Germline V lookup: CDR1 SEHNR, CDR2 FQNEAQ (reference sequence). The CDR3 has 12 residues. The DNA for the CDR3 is TGTGCCAGCAGCCGGGACGTAAACACCATATATTTT. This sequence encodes CASSRDVNTIYF.